This entry is about one T cell receptor (beta chain). The DNA input per sorted-subset replicate PCR was 150 to 200 ng, corresponding to some 30,000 T cell genomes. Assay: immunoSEQ multiplex PCR; the TCRdb copy retains only in-frame clones and omits some. The top ten clones hold around 0.4% of a sample with about 2.3 million clones, roughly 92% of them seen once. This sample was taken from a study of shared clonotypes between healthy human individuals. Study information: Each donor contributed plates that comprised three CD4 naive, three CD4 memory, two CD8 naive and one CD8 memory.

V lost 3 bases to trimming and J lost 6 bases; unmatched junction nucleotides: 5. CDR1 KGHSH and CDR2 LQKENI come from the germline V gene. The CDR3 runs to 15 residues. The source material was naive CD4+ T cells from PBMCs. Subset given: CD45RA+ positively selected. The source of this sequence is a man in his late teens or twenties in good health. Some clones in this sample may be carry-over from other donors' samples. This chain links TRBV18 with TRBJ1-4; 9 bases agree with TRBD1. The CDR3 reads CASSPLTGGDEKLFF. As DNA, the CDR3 is TGTGCCAGCTCACCCCTAACAGGGGGCGATGAAAAACTGTTTTTT.